This note documents a single T cell receptor beta chain sequence. Antigen: not known. CD4+ T cells that had been cultured provided DNA sequenced with the Oncomine TCR Beta short-read assay. TCRdb re-called the PCR reads through MiXCR, storing one row per CDR3 protein. The top ten clones hold less than 25% of a sample with about 5,100 distinct CDR3 sequences, roughly 25% of them seen once. The treatment was: roughly ten-day PBMC culture with coronavirus spike peptide pools or control peptides (ViraFEST assay). This CDR3 is 15 amino acids long. The junction had 10 bases not matched to a gene; V was cut back by 4 bases and J by 6 bases. The germline V gene encodes CDR1 MNHEY and CDR2 SVGAGI. The sample is drawn from a study of vaccination and CD4 T cells after COVID-19.

The chain is built from TRBV6-5 and TRBJ2-7, with TRBD1 identical over 9 bases. This TCR was sampled from a human donor who had recovered from COVID-19. Sequenced here: CD4+ T cells from blood, cultured in vitro, sampled after SARS-CoV-2 vaccination. This chain's CDR3 is CASSFAGQGTVEQYF. In DNA form, the CDR3 reads TGTGCCAGCAGTTTTGCCGGACAGGGGACGGTCGAGCAGTACTTC.